The 12 T cell receptor beta chains listed next were all sequenced from one sample in a study of response to subunit inactivated influenza vaccine. TCRdb re-called the RT-PCR reads through MiXCR, storing one row per CDR3 protein. The sample has approximately 520,000 distinct CDR3 sequences, 16% seen once. Sequencing used CD4+ T cells sorted from PBMCs, obtained 23 months after vaccination. Receptors originate from a man between 50 and 69 years old who received an inactivated influenza vaccine.

This clonotype was seen only a few times. CDR3 region: CSAIPLTDLAKNIQYF. CDR3 in DNA: TGCAGTGCTATTCCGTTAACAGATCTAGCCAAAAACATTCAGTACTTC. This rearrangement joins TRBV20-1 to TRBJ2-4; D ambiguous. V lost 4 bases and J 0 bases, leaving 16 bases between the germline ends. The V gene's germline CDR1 is DFQATT and CDR2 SNEGSKA (reference sequence). The CDR3 contains 16 residues.

This clonotype showed up just a few times. This chain connects TRBV5-5 to TRBJ1-4; perhaps TRBD1 as D (6 bases). The V and J ends lost 1 base and 8 bases respectively, with 21 bases between them. Germline lookup yields CDR1 SGHKS and CDR2 YYEKEE (reference sequence). The CDR3 is 17 amino acids. CDR3 loop: CASSLYFGGQGSEKLFF. The CDR3 DNA is TGTGCCAGCAGCTTGTACTTCGGGGGCCAGGGGTCGGAAAAACTGTTTTTT.

The V call is TRBV4-3, the J call TRBJ2-2; D perhaps matches TRBD1 (6 bases). The CDR3 is made up of 15 amino acids. Germline CDR1 and CDR2: LGHNA and YSLEER. V lost 0 bases, J lost 7 bases, and 12 bases lay in between. The CDR3: CASSQEAGVDGELFF. The CDR3 region has the DNA TGCGCCAGCAGCCAAGAGGCAGGGGTGGACGGGGAGCTGTTTTTT.

This clonotype was detected only a few times. The chain links TRBV6-5 to TRBJ2-7, with a tentative D call TRBD1 (6 bases). This CDR3 is built from 15 residues. Between the trimmed V and J ends, which lost 2 bases and 0 bases, there was a span of 11 bases. Germline V lookup: CDR1 MNHEY, CDR2 SVGAGI. This CDR3 is CASSYPGANSYEQYF. The CDR3 DNA reads TGTGCCAGCAGTTACCCAGGGGCAAACTCCTACGAGCAGTACTTC.

The V and J genes are TRBV5-1 and TRBJ2-1; 8 bases are shared with TRBD1. Germline assignment: CDR1 SGHRS and CDR2 YFSETQ. This CDR3 region has 15 residues. Unmatched junction bases numbered 5, after V lost 2 bases and J lost 4 bases. The CDR3: CASSLPGQVYNEQFF. CDR3 in DNA: TGCGCCAGCAGCTTACCGGGACAGGTATACAATGAGCAGTTCTTC.

This clonotype was observed a few times. The V call is TRBV20-1, the J call TRBJ1-1; D ambiguous. The CDR3 loop spans 12 amino acids. V gave up 0 bases and J gave up 0 bases, with 2 bases separating them. Germline V gene data show CDR1 as DFQATT and CDR2 as SNEGSKA (reference sequence). CDR3 sequence (DNA): TGCAGTGCTAGAGACGTGAACACTGAAGCTTTCTTT. The encoded protein is CSARDVNTEAFF.

Ten or more counts support this clonotype. This chain links TRBV27 with TRBJ2-3; 12 nucleotides match TRBD2. The germline V gene encodes CDR1 MNHEY and CDR2 SMNVEV (reference sequence). This CDR3 spans 17 amino acids. J was trimmed by 5 bases and V by 2 bases; bases with no gene match: 8. The CDR3 region has the DNA TGTGCCAGCAGTTTAACTAGCGGGGGGATGGTAGGAGATACGCAGTATTTT. Translating it yields CASSLTSGGMVGDTQYF.

The V call is TRBV7-2, the J call TRBJ1-3; possibly TRBD1 for D (5 bases). The CDR3 runs to 15 residues. Germline assignment: CDR1 SGHTA and CDR2 FQGNSA. With 1 base removed from V and 3 bases from J, the gap between germline ends came to 10 bases. Written as DNA, the CDR3 is TGTGCCAGCAGCTTAGACAGGAACCGTGGAAACACCATATATTTT. Protein: CASSLDRNRGNTIYF.

This clonotype was observed at least ten times. The V gene is TRBV7-9, the J gene TRBJ2-5, with 7 positions matching TRBD1. In germline, CDR1 is SEHNR, CDR2 FQNEAQ (reference sequence). CDR3 size: 14 residues. V shed 5 bases and J 2 bases; nucleotides not matched to a gene: 5. The CDR3 DNA reads as TGTGCCAGCAGCCGGGGACAGCGACAAGAGACCCAGTACTTC. This encodes CASSRGQRQETQYF.

This clonotype was observed a handful of times. For the CDR3, the DNA is TGTGCCAGCAGCCCGCTAGCGGGAGGGATAGGGCAGTATTTT. This gives the protein CASSPLAGGIGQYF. V usage is TRBV7-2 and J usage is TRBJ2-3; 12 bases map to TRBD2. Germline trimming cut 5 bases from V and 11 bases from J; bases unmatched to any gene: 8. Germline values: CDR1 SGHTA, CDR2 FQGNSA. CDR3 length: 14 residues.

This clonotype was observed a handful of times. V gene TRBV20-1 combines with J gene TRBJ2-1, with 11 nucleotides matching TRBD2. The CDR3 has 16 amino acids. V gave up 7 bases and J gave up 4 bases; unmatched junction bases: 12. The germline gives CDR1 DFQATT, CDR2 SNEGSKA (reference sequence). The CDR3 loop reads CSVRLAGLAVYNEQFF. CDR3 in DNA: TGCAGTGTTCGGTTGGCGGGACTAGCGGTTTACAATGAGCAGTTCTTC.

This clonotype showed up just a few times. The rearrangement uses TRBV6-5 and TRBJ2-1; a weak D match, TRBD1 (5 bases). CDR1 is MNHEY, CDR2 SVGAGI, per germline. The CDR3 is 19 amino acids. V was shortened by 0 bases and J by 6 bases, with 24 bases between the two germline ends. CDR3 region: CASSYSPPRSRGKGNEQFF. The CDR3 nucleotides read TGTGCCAGCAGTTACTCACCCCCGAGGAGTAGGGGAAAGGGCAATGAGCAGTTCTTC.